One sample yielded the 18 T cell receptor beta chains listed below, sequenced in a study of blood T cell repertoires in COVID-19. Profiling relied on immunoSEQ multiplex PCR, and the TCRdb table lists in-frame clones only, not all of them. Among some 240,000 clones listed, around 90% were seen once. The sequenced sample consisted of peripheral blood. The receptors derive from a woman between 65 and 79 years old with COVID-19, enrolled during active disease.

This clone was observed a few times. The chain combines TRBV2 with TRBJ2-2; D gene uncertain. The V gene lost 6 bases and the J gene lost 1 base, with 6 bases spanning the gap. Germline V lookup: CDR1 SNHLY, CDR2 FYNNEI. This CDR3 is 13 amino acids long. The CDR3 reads CASSGENTGELFF. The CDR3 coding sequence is TGTGCCAGCAGCGGAGAGAACACCGGGGAGCTGTTTTTT.

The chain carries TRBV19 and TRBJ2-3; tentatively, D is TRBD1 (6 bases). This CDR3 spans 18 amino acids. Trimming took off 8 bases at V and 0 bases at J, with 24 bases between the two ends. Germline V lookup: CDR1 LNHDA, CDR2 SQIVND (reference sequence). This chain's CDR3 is CASDSRDTRFLSTDTQYF. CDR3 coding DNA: TGTGCCAGTGATTCCCGGGACACCCGGTTCCTTAGCACAGATACGCAGTATTTT.

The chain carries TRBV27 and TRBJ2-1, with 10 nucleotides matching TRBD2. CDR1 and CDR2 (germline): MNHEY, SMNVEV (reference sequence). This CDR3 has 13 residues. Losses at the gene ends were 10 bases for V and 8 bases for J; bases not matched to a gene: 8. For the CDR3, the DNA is TGTGCCACCCTTACCGGGACTAGCGATGAGCAGTTCTTC. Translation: CATLTGTSDEQFF.

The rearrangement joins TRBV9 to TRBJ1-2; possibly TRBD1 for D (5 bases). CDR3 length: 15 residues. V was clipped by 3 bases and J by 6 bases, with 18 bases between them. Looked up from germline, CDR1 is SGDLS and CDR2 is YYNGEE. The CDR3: CASSAERGSLHGYTF. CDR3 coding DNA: TGTGCCAGCAGCGCTGAGCGGGGGAGCCTTCATGGCTACACCTTC.

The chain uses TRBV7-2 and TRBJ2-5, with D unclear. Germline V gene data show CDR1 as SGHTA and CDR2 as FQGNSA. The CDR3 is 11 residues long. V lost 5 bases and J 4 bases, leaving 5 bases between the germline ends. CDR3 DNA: TGTGCCAGCAGCCCCGGAGAGACCCAGTACTTC. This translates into CASSPGETQYF. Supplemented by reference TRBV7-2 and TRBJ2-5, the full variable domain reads GAGVSQSPSNKVTEKGKDVELRCDPISGHTALYWYRQSLGQGLEFLIYFQGNSAPDKSGLPSDRFSAERTGGSVSTLTIQRTQQEDSAVYLCASSPGETQYFGPGTRLLVL.

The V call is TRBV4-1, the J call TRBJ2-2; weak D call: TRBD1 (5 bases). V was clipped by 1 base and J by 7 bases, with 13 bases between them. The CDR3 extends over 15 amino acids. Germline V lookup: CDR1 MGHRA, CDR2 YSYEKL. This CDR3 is CASSQVRVPGGELFF. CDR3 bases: TGCGCCAGCAGCCAAGTCAGGGTGCCTGGCGGGGAGCTGTTTTTT.

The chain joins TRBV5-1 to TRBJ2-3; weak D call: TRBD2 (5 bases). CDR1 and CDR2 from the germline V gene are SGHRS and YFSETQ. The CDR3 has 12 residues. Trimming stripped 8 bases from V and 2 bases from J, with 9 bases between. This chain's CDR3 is CASSGLTDTQYF. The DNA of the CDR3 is TGCGCCAGTTCCGGACTCACAGATACGCAGTATTTT. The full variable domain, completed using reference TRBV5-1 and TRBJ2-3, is KAGVTQTPRYLIKTRGQQVTLSCSPISGHRSVSWYQQTPGQGLQFLFEYFSETQRNKGNFPGRFSGRQFSNSRSEMNVSTLELGDSALYLCASSGLTDTQYFGPGTRLTVL.

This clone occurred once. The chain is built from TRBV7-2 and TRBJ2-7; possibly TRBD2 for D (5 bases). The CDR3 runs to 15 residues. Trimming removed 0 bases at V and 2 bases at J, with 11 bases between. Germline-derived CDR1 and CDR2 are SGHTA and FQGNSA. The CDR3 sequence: CASSLARGMTYEQYF. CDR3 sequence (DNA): TGTGCCAGCAGCTTAGCGAGAGGGATGACCTACGAGCAGTACTTC.

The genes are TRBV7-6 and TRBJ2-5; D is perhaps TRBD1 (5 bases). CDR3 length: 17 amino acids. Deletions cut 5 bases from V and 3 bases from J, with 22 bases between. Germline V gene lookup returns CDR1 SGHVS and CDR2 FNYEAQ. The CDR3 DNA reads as TGTGCCAGCAGCGCCATCCCCGGCGACAGATTTAAAGAGACCCAGTACTTC. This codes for CASSAIPGDRFKETQYF.

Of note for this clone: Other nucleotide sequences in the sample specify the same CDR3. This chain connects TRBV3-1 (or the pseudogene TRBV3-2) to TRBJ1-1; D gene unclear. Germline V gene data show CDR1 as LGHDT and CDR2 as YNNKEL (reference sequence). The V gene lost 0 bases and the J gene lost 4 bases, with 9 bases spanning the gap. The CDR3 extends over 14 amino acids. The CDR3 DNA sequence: TGTGCCAGCAGCCAAGATCTCAGAGGCACTGAAGCTTTCTTT. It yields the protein CASSQDLRGTEAFF.

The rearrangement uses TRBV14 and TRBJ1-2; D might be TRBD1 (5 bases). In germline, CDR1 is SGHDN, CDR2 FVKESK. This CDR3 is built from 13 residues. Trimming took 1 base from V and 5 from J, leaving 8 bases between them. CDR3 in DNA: TGTGCCAGCAGCCAAGTGGGGGGGTATGGCTACACCTTC. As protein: CASSQVGGYGYTF.

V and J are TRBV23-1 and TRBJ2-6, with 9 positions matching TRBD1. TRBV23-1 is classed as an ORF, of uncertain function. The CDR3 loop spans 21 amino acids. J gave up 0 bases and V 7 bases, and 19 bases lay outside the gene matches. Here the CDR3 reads CASTLPNPKPGQGSGANVLTF. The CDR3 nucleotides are TGCGCCAGCACCCTCCCGAACCCGAAGCCGGGACAGGGCTCTGGGGCCAACGTCCTGACTTTC.

The CDR3 is CASSRRTGEGTEAFF. CDR3 in DNA: TGTGCCAGCAGCCGGAGGACAGGGGAGGGCACTGAAGCTTTCTTT. This chain links TRBV7-9 with TRBJ1-1, with 9 bases that match TRBD1. Unmatched junction bases numbered 8, after V lost 5 bases and J lost 4 bases. This CDR3 has 15 amino acids. Germline lookup yields CDR1 SEHNR and CDR2 FQNEAQ (reference sequence).

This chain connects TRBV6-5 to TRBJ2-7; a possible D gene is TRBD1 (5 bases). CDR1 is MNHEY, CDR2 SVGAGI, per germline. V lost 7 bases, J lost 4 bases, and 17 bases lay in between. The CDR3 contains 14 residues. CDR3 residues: CASTDSKTLYEQYF. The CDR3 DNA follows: TGTGCCAGCACCGACAGTAAAACATTATACGAGCAGTACTTC.

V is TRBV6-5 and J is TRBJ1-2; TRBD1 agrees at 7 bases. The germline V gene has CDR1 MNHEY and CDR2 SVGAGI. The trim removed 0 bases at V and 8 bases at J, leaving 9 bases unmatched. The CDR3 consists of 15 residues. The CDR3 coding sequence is TGTGCCAGCAGTTACTCGATCGCCGACAGGGTCGGCTACACCTTC. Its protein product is CASSYSIADRVGYTF.

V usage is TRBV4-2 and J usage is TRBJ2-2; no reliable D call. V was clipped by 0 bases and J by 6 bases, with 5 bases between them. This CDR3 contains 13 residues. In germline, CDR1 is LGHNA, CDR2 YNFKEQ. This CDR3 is CASSQDTAGELFF. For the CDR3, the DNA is TGTGCCAGCAGCCAAGATACGGCCGGGGAGCTGTTTTTT.

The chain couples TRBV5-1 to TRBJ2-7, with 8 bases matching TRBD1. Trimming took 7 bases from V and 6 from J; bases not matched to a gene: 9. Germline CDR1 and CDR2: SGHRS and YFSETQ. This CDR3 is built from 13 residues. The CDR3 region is CASSTPDRAEQYF. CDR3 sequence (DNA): TGCGCCAGCTCAACCCCGGACAGGGCCGAGCAGTACTTC.

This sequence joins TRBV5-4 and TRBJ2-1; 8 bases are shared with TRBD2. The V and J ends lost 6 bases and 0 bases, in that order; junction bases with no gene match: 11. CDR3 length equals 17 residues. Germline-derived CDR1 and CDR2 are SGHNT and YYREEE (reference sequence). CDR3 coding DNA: TGTGCCAGCACCCCGGCGGGGGGCGGGGGCTCCTACAATGAGCAGTTCTTC. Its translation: CASTPAGGGGSYNEQFF.